The 6 T cell receptor beta chains presented below share a single source sample, sequenced in a study of blood T cell repertoires in COVID-19. Profiling relied on immunoSEQ multiplex PCR, and the TCRdb table lists in-frame clones only, not all of them. The sample carries about 430,000 clones, approximately 90% recorded once. The material sequenced was PBMCs or T cells enriched from blood (not recorded which). The receptors here all came from a woman aged 18-29 years who had been exposed to COVID-19.

The chain links TRBV2 to TRBJ2-2; D possibly corresponds to TRBD2 (6 bases). V was shortened by 7 bases and J by 3 bases, with 18 bases between the two germline ends. Germline assignment: CDR1 SNHLY and CDR2 FYNNEI. CDR3 size: 16 residues. In DNA, the CDR3 is TGTGCCAGCACTTCGGGGACCAGCGGGTACACCGGGGAGCTGTTTTTT. Residues: CASTSGTSGYTGELFF.

The chain recombines TRBV4-3 with TRBJ2-3; 7 bases are shared with TRBD2. CDR3 length equals 17 residues. J was trimmed by 0 bases and V by 0 bases; bases with no gene match: 6. Germline loops: CDR1 LGHNA, CDR2 YSLEER. This CDR3 reads CASSQEGGSLSTDTQYF. In DNA, the CDR3 is TGCGCCAGCAGCCAAGAAGGCGGGAGTCTAAGCACAGATACGCAGTATTTT.

The rearrangement uses TRBV28 and TRBJ1-5; D gene unclear. Per the germline V gene, CDR1 is MDHEN and CDR2 is SYDVKM. V lost 5 bases to trimming and J lost 0 bases, with 14 bases between them. The CDR3 consists of 16 residues. The CDR3 is CASSRSGRGSNQPQHF. The CDR3, as DNA: TGTGCCAGCAGTCGTTCCGGACGGGGTAGCAATCAGCCCCAGCATTTT.

The V and J genes are TRBV5-6 and TRBJ1-4; 9 nucleotides align to TRBD1. Unmatched junction bases numbered 6, after V lost 2 bases and J lost 7 bases. The germline CDR1 and CDR2 sequences are SGHDT and YYEEEE. The CDR3 loop spans 15 amino acids. This chain's CDR3 is CASSLDRGITEKLFF. CDR3 coding DNA: TGTGCCAGCAGCTTAGACAGGGGGATAACTGAAAAACTGTTTTTT.

V gene TRBV28 combines with J gene TRBJ1-1; the D is unclear. Trimming removed 6 bases from V and 4 bases from J, with 12 bases in between. CDR1 and CDR2 from the germline V gene are MDHEN and SYDVKM. The CDR3 extends over 13 amino acids. The CDR3, as DNA: TGTGCCAGCAGCCCCTTCAGTCTCACTGAAGCTTTCTTT. It translates to CASSPFSLTEAFF.

V and J are TRBV9 and TRBJ2-7; D is uncertain. The germline gives CDR1 SGDLS, CDR2 YYNGEE. The CDR3 has 15 amino acids. The germline V and J ends were trimmed by 0 bases and 3 bases, with 13 bases remaining between them. The CDR3 loop reads CASSVVGGEVYEQYF. The CDR3 DNA follows: TGTGCCAGCAGCGTAGTAGGCGGCGAAGTCTACGAGCAGTACTTC. Based on the CDR3 plus reference TRBV9 and TRBJ2-7, the full variable domain is DSGVTQTPKHLITATGQRVTLRCSPRSGDLSVYWYQQSLDQGLQFLIQYYNGEERAKGNILERFSAQQFPDLHSELNLSSLELGDSALYFCASSVVGGEVYEQYFGPGTRLTVT.